One sample yielded the 3 T cell receptor gamma chains listed below, sequenced in a study of gamma delta lymphoproliferative disorders and STAT genes. TCRdb reran clone calling via CATT on the multiplex PCR reads. Of roughly 3,000 gamma-chain clones in the sample, around 8% were seen once. Sequencing used genomic DNA taken from PBMCs of patients and controls. The sequenced sample consisted of blood. These receptors all stem from a human donor in good health.

This clone is medium-sized in the sample. V usage is TRGV5 and J usage is TRGJP1. TCRdb does not report a J gene; here it was assigned by matching the DNA to germline references. The germline V gene has CDR1 VINAFY and CDR2 YDVSNSKD. The V segment lost 0 bases and the J segment 6 bases; nucleotides outside the gene matches: 4. The CDR3 is made up of 14 amino acids. The DNA for the CDR3 is TGTGCCACCTGGGACAGGCAGTCTGGTTGGTTCAAGATATTT. Translation: CATWDRQSGWFKIF.

Of note for this clone: The TCRdb protein fails to match the DNA translation at residue 4; the protein reported here was translated from the DNA. This chain connects TRGV4 to TRGJ1 or TRGJ2. Germline matching of the DNA provided the J gene here, since TCRdb leaves it blank. Germline CDR1 and CDR2: EGSTGY and YDSYTSSV. This CDR3 contains 11 residues. The CDR3 loop reads CATRDYYKKLF. CDR3 DNA sequence: TGTGCCACCCGGGATTATTATAAGAAACTCTTT.

Judged by abundance, this clone is medium-sized (0.01 to 0.1%). V usage is TRGV2 and J usage is TRGJ1 or TRGJ2. Since TCRdb gives no J gene, matching the DNA to germline was used here to assign it. The germline V gene has CDR1 EGSNGY and CDR2 YDSYNSKV. The CDR3 spans 14 residues. Trimming took 0 bases from V and 6 from J; bases not matched to a gene: 8. CDR3 sequence reads: CATWDGQEGYKKLF. CDR3 coding DNA: TGTGCCACCTGGGACGGGCAAGAGGGTTATAAGAAACTCTTT.